These 5 T cell receptor beta chains share one sample of origin, sequenced in a study of T cells expressing NK-cell markers. For each CDR3 protein, TCRdb gives one entry from its re-call of the 5' RACE reads, without DNA. This repertoire includes about 410,000 distinct CDR3 sequences. Input material: blood T cells: a sorted CD56 or NKG2C T cell subset, CD4+ or CD8+ T cells, or bulk PBMC T cells (not recorded which). The receptors were gathered from a woman between 50 and 59 years old in good health.

The rearrangement links TRBV4-1 to TRBJ2-2; TCRdb indicates TRBD2, and absent DNA this call remains unverified. Germline assignment: CDR1 MGHRA and CDR2 YSYEKL. This CDR3 contains 18 residues. The CDR3 loop is CASSHRAPIGLNTGELFF.

This chain uses TRBV5-1 with TRBJ2-5; there is no DNA to check the TCRdb D call of TRBD2. The length of the CDR3 is 14 residues. Germline V gives CDR1 SGHRS, CDR2 YFSETQ. CDR3 sequence reads: CASRPTRAGETQYF.

The V gene is TRBV20-1, the J gene TRBJ2-1; TCRdb names TRBD1, which stays unverified in the absence of DNA. Germline V lookup: CDR1 DFQATT, CDR2 SNEGSKA (reference sequence). The CDR3 has 14 residues. The chain's CDR3 is CSASKGIEGDEQFF.

The chain is built from TRBV24-1 and TRBJ2-3; TCRdb returns TRBD1, unconfirmable since there is no DNA. CDR3 size: 16 residues. CDR1 and CDR2 from the germline V gene are KGHDR and SFDVKD. The CDR3 spells CATRAAGTIGTDTQYF.

The rearrangement uses TRBV4-1 and TRBJ2-1. CDR1 MGHRA and CDR2 YSYEKL come from the germline V gene. This CDR3 is 17 amino acids long. The CDR3 here is CASSQEQQPSSYNEQFF.